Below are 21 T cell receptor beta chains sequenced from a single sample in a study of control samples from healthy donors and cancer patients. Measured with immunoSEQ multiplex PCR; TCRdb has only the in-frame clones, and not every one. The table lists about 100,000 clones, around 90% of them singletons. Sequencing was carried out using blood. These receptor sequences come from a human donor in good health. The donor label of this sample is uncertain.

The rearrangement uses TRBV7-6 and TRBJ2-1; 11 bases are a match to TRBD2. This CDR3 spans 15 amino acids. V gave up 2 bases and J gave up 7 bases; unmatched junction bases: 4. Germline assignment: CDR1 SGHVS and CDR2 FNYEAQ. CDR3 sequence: CASSLIAGGLNEQFF. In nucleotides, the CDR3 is TGTGCCAGCAGCTTAATAGCGGGGGGGTTGAATGAGCAGTTCTTC. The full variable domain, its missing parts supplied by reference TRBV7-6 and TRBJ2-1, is GAGVSQSPRYKVTKRGQDVALRCDPISGHVSLYWYRQALGQGPEFLTYFNYEAQQDKSGLPNDRFSAERPEGSISTLTIQRTEQRDSAMYRCASSLIAGGLNEQFFGPGTRLTVL.

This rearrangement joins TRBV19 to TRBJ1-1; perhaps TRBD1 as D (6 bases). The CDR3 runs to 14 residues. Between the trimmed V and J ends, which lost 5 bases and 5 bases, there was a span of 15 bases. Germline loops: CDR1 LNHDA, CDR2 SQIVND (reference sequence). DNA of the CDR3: TGTGCCAGTAGTGGTGACAGGTTTCGGACTGAAGCTTTCTTT. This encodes CASSGDRFRTEAFF.

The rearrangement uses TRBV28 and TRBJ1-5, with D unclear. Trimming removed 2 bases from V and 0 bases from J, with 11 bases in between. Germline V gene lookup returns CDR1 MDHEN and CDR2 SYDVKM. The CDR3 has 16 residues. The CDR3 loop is CASSLVVSDSNQPQHF. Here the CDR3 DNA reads TGTGCCAGCAGTTTAGTGGTTTCAGATAGCAATCAGCCCCAGCATTTT.

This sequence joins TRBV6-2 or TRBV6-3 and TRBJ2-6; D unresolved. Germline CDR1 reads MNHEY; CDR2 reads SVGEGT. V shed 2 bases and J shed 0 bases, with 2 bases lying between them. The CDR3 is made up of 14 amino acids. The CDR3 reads CASSYLSGANVLTF. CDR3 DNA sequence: TGTGCCAGCAGTTACCTCTCTGGGGCCAACGTCCTGACTTTC.

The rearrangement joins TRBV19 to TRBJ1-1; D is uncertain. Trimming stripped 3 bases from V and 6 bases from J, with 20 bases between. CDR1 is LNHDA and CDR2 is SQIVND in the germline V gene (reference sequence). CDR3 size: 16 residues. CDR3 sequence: CASSIRLSLRESEAFF. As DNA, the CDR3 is TGTGCCAGTAGTATTCGGTTGAGTCTGAGGGAGTCTGAAGCTTTCTTT.

CDR3 sequence reads: CASRLEGQPNSPLHF. CDR3 DNA: TGTGCCAGCAGACTAGAGGGACAGCCTAATTCACCCCTCCACTTT. V gene TRBV11-2 combines with J gene TRBJ1-6, with 7 bases lining up with TRBD1. CDR1 SGHAT and CDR2 FQNNGV come from the germline V gene. Unmatched junction bases numbered 8, after V lost 6 bases and J lost 6 bases. CDR3 size: 15 residues.

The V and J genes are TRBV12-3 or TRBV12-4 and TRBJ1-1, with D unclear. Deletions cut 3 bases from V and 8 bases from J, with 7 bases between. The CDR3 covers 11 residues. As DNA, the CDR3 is TGTGCCAGCAGTTTTAACAGAGAAGCTTTCTTT. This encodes CASSFNREAFF.

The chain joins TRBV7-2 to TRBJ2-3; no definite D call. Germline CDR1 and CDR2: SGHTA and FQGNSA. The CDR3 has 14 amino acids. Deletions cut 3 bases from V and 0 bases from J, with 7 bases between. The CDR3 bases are TGTGCCAGCAGCTTGGGATTAAGCACAGATACGCAGTATTTT. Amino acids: CASSLGLSTDTQYF.

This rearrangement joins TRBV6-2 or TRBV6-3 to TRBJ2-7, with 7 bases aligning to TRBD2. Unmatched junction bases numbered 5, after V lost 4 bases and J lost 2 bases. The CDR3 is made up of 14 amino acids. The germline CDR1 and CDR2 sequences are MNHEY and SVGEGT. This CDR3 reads CASSLTGGTYEQYV. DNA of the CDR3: TGTGCCAGCAGTTTAACGGGGGGAACCTACGAGCAGTACGTC.

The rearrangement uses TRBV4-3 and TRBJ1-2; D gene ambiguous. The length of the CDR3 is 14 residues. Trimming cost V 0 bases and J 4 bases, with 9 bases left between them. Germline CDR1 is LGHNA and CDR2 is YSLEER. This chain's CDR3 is CASSQDLGLYGYTF. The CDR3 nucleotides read TGCGCCAGCAGCCAAGATCTCGGGCTCTATGGCTACACCTTC.

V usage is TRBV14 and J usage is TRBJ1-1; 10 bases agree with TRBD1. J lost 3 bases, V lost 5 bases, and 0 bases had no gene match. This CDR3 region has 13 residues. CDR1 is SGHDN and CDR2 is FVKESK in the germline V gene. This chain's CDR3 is CASSGTGDTEAFF. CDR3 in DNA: TGTGCCAGCAGCGGGACAGGGGACACTGAAGCTTTCTTT.

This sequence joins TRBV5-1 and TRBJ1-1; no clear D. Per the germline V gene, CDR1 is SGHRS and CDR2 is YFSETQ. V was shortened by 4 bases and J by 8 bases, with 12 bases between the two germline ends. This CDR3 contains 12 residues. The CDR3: CASSPSGGEAFF. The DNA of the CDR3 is TGCGCCAGCAGCCCCTCGGGAGGGGAAGCTTTCTTT.

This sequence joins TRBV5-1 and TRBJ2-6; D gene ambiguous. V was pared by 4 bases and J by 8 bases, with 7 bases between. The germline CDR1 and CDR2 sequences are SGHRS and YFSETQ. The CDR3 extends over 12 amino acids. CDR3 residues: CASSTGTNVLTF. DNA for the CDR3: TGCGCCAGCAGCACCGGAACCAACGTCCTGACTTTC.

This CDR3 reads CASSFTGMEQYF. CDR3 coding DNA: TGTGCCAGCAGTTTTACGGGTATGGAGCAGTACTTC. The gene calls are TRBV12-3 or TRBV12-4 and TRBJ2-7; no clear D gene. The CDR3 has 12 residues. Trimming shortened V by 3 bases and J by 7 bases, and 10 bases separated the two germline ends.

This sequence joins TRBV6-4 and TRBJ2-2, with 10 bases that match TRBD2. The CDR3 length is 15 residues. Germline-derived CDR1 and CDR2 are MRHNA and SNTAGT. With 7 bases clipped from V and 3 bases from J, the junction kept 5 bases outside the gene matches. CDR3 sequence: CASKSGGADTGELFF. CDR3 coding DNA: TGTGCCAGCAAGAGCGGGGGGGCCGACACCGGGGAGCTGTTTTTT.

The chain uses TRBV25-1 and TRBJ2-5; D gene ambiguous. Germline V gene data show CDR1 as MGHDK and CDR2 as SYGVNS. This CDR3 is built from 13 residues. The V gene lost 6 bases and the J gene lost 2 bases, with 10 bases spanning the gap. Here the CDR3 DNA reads TGTGCCAGCAGAGGGCAGTTACAAGAGACCCAGTACTTC. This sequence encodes CASRGQLQETQYF.

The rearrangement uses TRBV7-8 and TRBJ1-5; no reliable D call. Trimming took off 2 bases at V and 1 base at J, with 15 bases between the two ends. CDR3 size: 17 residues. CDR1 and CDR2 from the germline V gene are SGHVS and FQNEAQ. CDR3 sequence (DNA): TGTGCCAGCAGCTTAATTAGTAGAGTAGAAAGCAATCAGCCCCAGCATTTT. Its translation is CASSLISRVESNQPQHF.

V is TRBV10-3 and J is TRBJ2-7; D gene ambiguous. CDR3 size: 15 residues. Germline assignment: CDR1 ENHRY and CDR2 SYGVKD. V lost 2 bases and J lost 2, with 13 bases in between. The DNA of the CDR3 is TGTGCCATCAGTGAGACAAAAACAAGCACCTACGAGCAGTACTTC. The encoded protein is CAISETKTSTYEQYF.

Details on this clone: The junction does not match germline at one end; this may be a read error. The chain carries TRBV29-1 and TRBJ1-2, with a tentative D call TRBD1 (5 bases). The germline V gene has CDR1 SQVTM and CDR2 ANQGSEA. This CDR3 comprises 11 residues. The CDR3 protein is CSVKWQGLAFF. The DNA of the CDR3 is TGCAGCGTCAAGTGGCAGGGACTCGCCTTCTTC.

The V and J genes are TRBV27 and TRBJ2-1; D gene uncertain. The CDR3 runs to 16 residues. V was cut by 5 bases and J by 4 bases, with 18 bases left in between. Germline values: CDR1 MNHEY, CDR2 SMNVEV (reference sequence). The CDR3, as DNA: TGTGCCAGCAGTCCGCTCACCGGTTTTTCGTACAATGAGCAGTTCTTC. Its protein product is CASSPLTGFSYNEQFF.

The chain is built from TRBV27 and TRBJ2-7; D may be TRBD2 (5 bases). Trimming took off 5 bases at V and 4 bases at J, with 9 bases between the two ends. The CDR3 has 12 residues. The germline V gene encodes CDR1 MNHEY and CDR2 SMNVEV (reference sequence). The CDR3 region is CASSPPGYEQYF. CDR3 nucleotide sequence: TGTGCCAGCAGTCCCCCGGGGTACGAGCAGTACTTC.